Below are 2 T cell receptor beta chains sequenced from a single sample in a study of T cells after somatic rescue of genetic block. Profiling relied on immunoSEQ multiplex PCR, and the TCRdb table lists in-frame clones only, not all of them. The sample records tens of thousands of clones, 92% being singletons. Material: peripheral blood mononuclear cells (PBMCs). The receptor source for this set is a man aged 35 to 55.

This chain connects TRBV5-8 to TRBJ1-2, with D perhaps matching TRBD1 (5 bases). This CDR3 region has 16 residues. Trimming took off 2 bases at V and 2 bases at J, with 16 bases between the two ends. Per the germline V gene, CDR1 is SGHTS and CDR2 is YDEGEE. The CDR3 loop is CASSFQGRAANYGYTF. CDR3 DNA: TGTGCCAGCAGCTTCCAGGGAAGGGCCGCGAACTATGGCTACACCTTC.

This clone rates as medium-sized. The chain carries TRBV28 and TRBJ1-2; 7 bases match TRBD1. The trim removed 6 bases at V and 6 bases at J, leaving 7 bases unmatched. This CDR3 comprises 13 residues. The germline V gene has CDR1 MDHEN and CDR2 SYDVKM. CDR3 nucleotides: TGTGCCAGCAGCCCCGGACAGGTCAATGGCTACACCTTC. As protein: CASSPGQVNGYTF.